This TCR beta chain came from a study of Graves' ophthalmopathy and Graves' hyperthyroidism. TCR beta CDR3 regions were amplified from RNA transcripts. The workflow started with a first-round RT-PCR run with HTBI primers and then moved on to a second-round multiplex PCR. One entry per CDR3 protein results from TCRdb running MiXCR on the multiplex PCR reads. Counted here are around 1,000,000 distinct CDR3 sequences, approximately 35% occurring once; the ten biggest clones make up 11%. Deletions cut 6 bases from V and 0 bases from J, with 12 bases between. The CDR3 totals 14 residues. Germline-derived CDR1 and CDR2 are SGHRS and YFSETQ. In this sample, this clonotype turned up a few times.

The J gene is TRBJ1-1, the V gene TRBV5-1; TRBD1 is a possible D gene (6 bases). This TCR was sampled from an adult man with Graves' hyperthyroidism. Sequenced: peripheral blood or thyroid tissue (not recorded which). CDR3 loop: CASTRGGMNTEAFF. In nucleotides, the CDR3 is TGCGCCAGCACCCGGGGGGGCATGAACACTGAAGCTTTCTTT. Combining the CDR3 with reference TRBV5-1 and TRBJ1-1 gives the whole variable domain KAGVTQTPRYLIKTRGQQVTLSCSPISGHRSVSWYQQTPGQGLQFLFEYFSETQRNKGNFPGRFSGRQFSNSRSEMNVSTLELGDSALYLCASTRGGMNTEAFFGQGTRLTVV.